The next 25 T cell receptor beta chains were all read from a single sample in a study of blood T cell repertoires in COVID-19. Libraries were prepared by immunoSEQ multiplex PCR; TCRdb keeps only in-frame clonotypes and omits some of them. Of roughly 50,000 clones in the sample, 79% are singletons; the top ten hold about 3.3%. Sequenced input: peripheral blood. The source is a man in his 60s with acute or convalescent COVID-19.

V gene TRBV12-3 or TRBV12-4 combines with J gene TRBJ1-5; no firm D call. The CDR3 is made up of 13 amino acids. Trimming removed 1 base at V and 6 bases at J, with 7 bases between. The CDR3 bases are TGTGCCAGCAGTTTAGACCAGATTCAGCCCCAGCATTTT. This sequence encodes CASSLDQIQPQHF.

J is TRBJ2-2 and V is TRBV19; D perhaps matches TRBD2 (6 bases). The CDR3 runs 15 residues. Looked up from germline, CDR1 is LNHDA and CDR2 is SQIVND (reference sequence). V shed 3 bases and J shed 8 bases, with 16 bases lying between them. CDR3 bases: TGTGCCAGTAGTATCACGGGACTCTTAATAGGGGAGCTGTTTTTT. As protein: CASSITGLLIGELFF.

This sequence joins TRBV2 and TRBJ1-4; 11 bases match TRBD1. CDR1 SNHLY and CDR2 FYNNEI come from the germline V gene. The length of the CDR3 is 15 residues. V lost 3 bases, J lost 8 bases, and 5 bases stayed unmatched. CDR3 amino acids: CASSDRGTGGEKLFF. DNA for the CDR3: TGTGCCAGCAGTGACAGAGGGACAGGGGGAGAAAAACTGTTTTTT.

The rearrangement uses TRBV12-5 and TRBJ1-3, with 8 bases fitting TRBD1. There are 14 residues in the CDR3. Germline assignment: CDR1 LGHNT and CDR2 FRNRAP. Trimming took 7 bases from V and 7 from J; bases not matched to a gene: 9. In DNA form, the CDR3 reads TGTGCTAGTGTTCCCTCAGGGGGCAATAACACCATATATTTT. This sequence encodes CASVPSGGNNTIYF.

The chain employs TRBV9 and TRBJ2-1, with 16 bases identical to TRBD2. Germline assignment: CDR1 SGDLS and CDR2 YYNGEE. V gave up 3 bases and J gave up 5 bases; unmatched junction bases: 5. The CDR3 consists of 17 residues. The CDR3 is CASSDGTSGRANNEQFF. The DNA of the CDR3 is TGTGCCAGCAGCGATGGGACTAGCGGGAGGGCAAACAATGAGCAGTTCTTC.

The chain joins TRBV7-9 to TRBJ2-3, with D uncertain. The germline gives CDR1 SEHNR, CDR2 FQNEAQ (reference sequence). The V and J ends lost 8 bases and 0 bases respectively, with 12 bases between them. The CDR3 sequence is 14 residues long. CDR3 DNA: TGTGCCAGCGCAAAGGAGAGGAGCACAGATACGCAGTATTTT. This encodes CASAKERSTDTQYF.

V is TRBV4-2 and J is TRBJ2-1, with 7 bases fitting TRBD2. This CDR3 region has 19 residues. V trimming: 3 bases; J trimming: 9 bases; junction bases outside the gene matches: 23. Germline V lookup: CDR1 LGHNA, CDR2 YNFKEQ. DNA for the CDR3: TGTGCCAGCAGCCAGGGCCCGGGACTACCCAATCCACCGTCTCGTGAGCAGTTCTTC. Its translation: CASSQGPGLPNPPSREQFF.

The V call is TRBV24-1, the J call TRBJ2-1, with 10 bases identical to TRBD1. V dropped 3 bases and J dropped 8; count of bases not matched to a gene: 12. CDR3 length: 17 amino acids. Germline V gives CDR1 KGHDR, CDR2 SFDVKD. The CDR3 loop is CATSDPGTGVIGDEQFF. The CDR3 nucleotides read TGTGCCACCAGTGATCCCGGGACAGGGGTAATCGGCGATGAGCAGTTCTTC.

V usage is TRBV7-8 and J usage is TRBJ1-4; TRBD1 is a possible D gene (5 bases). This CDR3 comprises 14 residues. The V end was cut by 6 bases, the J end by 6 bases, with 14 bases between. CDR1 and CDR2 from the germline V gene are SGHVS and FQNEAQ. This CDR3 is CASRIREGHEKLFF. Written as DNA, the CDR3 is TGTGCCAGCAGAATCAGGGAGGGGCATGAAAAACTGTTTTTT. The full variable domain, in which reference TRBV7-8 and TRBJ1-4 provide the parts outside the CDR3, is GAGVSQSPRYKVAKRGQDVALRCDPISGHVSLFWYQQALGQGPEFLTYFQNEAQLDKSGLPSDRFFAERPEGSVSTLKIQRTQQEDSAVYLCASRIREGHEKLFFGSGTQLSVL.

This chain uses TRBV2 with TRBJ2-6; maybe TRBD2 (6 bases). V lost 5 bases, J lost 1 base, and 9 bases lay in between. The germline V gene has CDR1 SNHLY and CDR2 FYNNEI. The CDR3 totals 15 residues. The CDR3 DNA sequence: TGTGCCAGCAGTACTAGCAGATCTGGGGCCAACGTCCTGACTTTC. As protein: CASSTSRSGANVLTF.

The rearrangement joins TRBV30 to TRBJ2-3, with D uncertain. CDR3 length: 15 amino acids. V lost 1 base to trimming and J lost 5 bases, with 16 bases between them. From germline, CDR1 is GTSNPN and CDR2 SVGIG (reference sequence). In DNA form, the CDR3 reads TGTGCCTGGAGTGGCCGGTCAGGATCACGAGATACGCAGTATTTT. It yields the protein CAWSGRSGSRDTQYF.

The CDR3 region has the DNA TGTGCCAGCAGTTACCTCAGGACAGGTTTTGATCAGCCCCAGCATTTT. It yields the protein CASSYLRTGFDQPQHF. The genes are TRBV6-2 or TRBV6-3 and TRBJ1-5; 7 bases align to TRBD1. This CDR3 is built from 16 residues. V was clipped by 2 bases and J by 5 bases; unmatched bases: 9. Germline loops: CDR1 MNHEY, CDR2 SVGEGT.

This clone was counted a few times. The rearrangement joins TRBV13 to TRBJ2-1, with TRBD2 as a possible D gene (6 bases). CDR3 length equals 11 residues. Germline loops: CDR1 PRHDT, CDR2 FYEKMQ (reference sequence). The V end lost 5 bases, the J end lost 10 bases, and 9 bases lay between the germline ends. CDR3 nucleotides: TGTGCCAGCAGCCGGGACTTCGAGCAGTTCTTC. Residues: CASSRDFEQFF.

The chain links TRBV12-3 or TRBV12-4 to TRBJ2-7; perhaps TRBD2 as D (5 bases). V lost 1 base and J 6 bases, leaving 7 bases between the germline ends. The CDR3 extends over 12 amino acids. DNA of the CDR3: TGTGCCAGCAGTTTAGGAGGGCTCGAGCAGTACTTC. Its protein is CASSLGGLEQYF.

The chain recombines TRBV5-1 with TRBJ1-1; possibly TRBD1 for D (5 bases). The CDR3 runs to 13 residues. The germline V gene encodes CDR1 SGHRS and CDR2 YFSETQ. V was clipped by 3 bases and J by 3 bases, with 9 bases between them. CDR3 protein: CASSSWTHTEAFF. The CDR3 DNA sequence: TGCGCCAGCAGCTCCTGGACACACACTGAAGCTTTCTTT.

The chain is built from TRBV27 and TRBJ1-2; 7 bases fit TRBD1. In germline, CDR1 is MNHEY, CDR2 SMNVEV (reference sequence). The CDR3 runs to 15 residues. The junction had 6 bases not matched to a gene; V was cut back by 1 base and J by 4 bases. The chain's CDR3 is CASSLFGTVLYGYTF. The CDR3 nucleotides read TGTGCCAGCAGTTTATTTGGGACAGTGCTCTATGGCTACACCTTC.

CDR3 in amino acids: CASSHGDGYTF. CDR3 DNA sequence: TGTGCCAGCAGCCACGGTGATGGCTACACCTTC. This rearrangement joins TRBV3-1 (or the pseudogene TRBV3-2) to TRBJ1-2; no definite D call. Trimming left V 3 bases short and J 6 bases short, with 5 bases between. The germline gives CDR1 LGHDT, CDR2 YNNKEL (reference sequence). The CDR3 sequence is 11 residues long.

CDR3 sequence: CASSINMNTEAFF. The CDR3 DNA sequence: TGTGCCAGCAGTATTAACATGAACACTGAAGCTTTCTTT. V gene TRBV11-3 combines with J gene TRBJ1-1; no reliable D call. The V gene lost 6 bases and the J gene lost 0 bases, with 8 bases spanning the gap. This CDR3 is built from 13 residues. Germline CDR1 reads SGHNT; CDR2 reads YENEEA.

The V and J genes are TRBV18 and TRBJ1-6; 11 bases fit TRBD1. This CDR3 spans 15 amino acids. CDR1 is KGHSH, CDR2 LQKENI, per germline. J gave up 9 bases and V 3 bases, and 4 bases lay outside the gene matches. The CDR3 here is CASSPGTGGGSPLHF. CDR3 sequence (DNA): TGTGCCAGCTCACCTGGGACAGGGGGAGGTTCACCCCTCCACTTT.

CDR3 sequence reads: CASSEQGPHEQYF. The CDR3 DNA reads as TGTGCCAGCAGTGAACAGGGCCCCCACGAGCAGTACTTC. The chain links TRBV2 to TRBJ2-7; possibly TRBD1 for D (5 bases). This CDR3 is built from 13 residues. V shed 2 bases and J shed 5 bases, with 10 bases lying between them. Germline CDR1 reads SNHLY; CDR2 reads FYNNEI.

The rearrangement links TRBV10-3 to TRBJ1-4; no firm D call. Trimming left V 3 bases short and J 5 bases short, with 10 bases between. The CDR3 covers 14 residues. The germline V gene encodes CDR1 ENHRY and CDR2 SYGVKD. CDR3 DNA sequence: TGTGCCATCAGTGAAGGCAGCGCGAATGAAAAACTGTTTTTT. Its protein product is CAISEGSANEKLFF.

The V and J genes are TRBV7-2 and TRBJ1-2; a possible D gene is TRBD1 (5 bases). This CDR3 region has 16 residues. Germline V gives CDR1 SGHTA, CDR2 FQGNSA. Between the trimmed V and J ends, which lost 5 bases and 6 bases, there was a span of 22 bases. The CDR3 here is CASSVDAGYTDDGYTF. The CDR3 DNA sequence: TGTGCCAGCAGCGTAGATGCAGGGTACACGGATGATGGCTACACCTTC.

This clone was counted between two and nine times. The V call is TRBV11-2, the J call TRBJ2-2, with 7 bases that match TRBD1. CDR1 and CDR2 from the germline V gene are SGHAT and FQNNGV. The CDR3 is 13 residues long. The V segment lost 9 bases and the J segment 7 bases; nucleotides outside the gene matches: 8. The CDR3 reads CARADRAGGELFF. The CDR3 nucleotides are TGTGCCAGGGCCGACAGGGCTGGCGGGGAGCTGTTTTTT.

This chain uses TRBV7-9 with TRBJ2-5; D is possibly TRBD2 (6 bases). Germline V gives CDR1 SEHNR, CDR2 FQNEAQ (reference sequence). The germline V and J ends were trimmed by 0 bases and 10 bases, with 21 bases remaining between them. The CDR3 is 16 residues long. The chain's CDR3 is CASSLAGLPRMLGQYF. DNA for the CDR3: TGTGCCAGCAGCTTAGCTGGACTACCCAGAATGTTGGGCCAGTACTTC.

The V call is TRBV7-8, the J call TRBJ1-6; D is unresolved. Germline V gives CDR1 SGHVS, CDR2 FQNEAQ. CDR3 size: 17 residues. Trimming stripped 4 bases from V and 0 bases from J, with 13 bases between. CDR3 sequence (DNA): TGTGCCAGCAGCTATATACAAGGGAGCTCCTATAATTCACCCCTCCACTTT. This encodes CASSYIQGSSYNSPLHF.